The clone carrying this T cell receptor beta chain occurred once. Its antigen is still unknown. The protocol was immunoSEQ multiplex PCR, while the TCRdb copy is restricted to in-frame clones and leaves out a portion. This table has 60,000 to 70,000 clones, about nine tenths appearing once. These data originate in a study of OX40 agonist ivuxolimab in advanced cancers. Study details: Given to patients was ivuxolimab, an agonistic anti-OX40 (CD134) antibody. Mean age about 60 years, range about 20 to 79; just over 80% male. The study, taken as a whole, reports: Compared with CD4+, CD8+ T cells on average had more expanded clones.

The ends lost 6 bases at V and 3 bases at J; junction bases unmatched: 8. The CDR3 is 14 amino acids. Looked up from germline, CDR1 is LNHDA and CDR2 is SQIVND (reference sequence). The clonotype comes from an adult with an advanced solid tumor such as melanoma, head and neck, liver or kidney cancer. The source was CD4+ or CD8+ T cells sorted from blood, collected in a trial of the OX40 agonist ivuxolimab. This chain connects TRBV19 to TRBJ2-7; TRBD1 aligns across 7 bases. CDR3 loop: CASRPTGMGYEQYF. The CDR3 DNA is TGTGCCAGTAGACCGACAGGGATGGGCTACGAGCAGTACTTC.